These T cell receptor beta chains were read from a single sample in a study of T cell responses to AZD1222 COVID-19 vaccine. Repertoires were generated with immunoSEQ multiplex PCR, while TCRdb's copy carries only in-frame clones and drops some. The sample includes some 120,000 clones, 70% to 90% of them seen just once. The sample in question was peripheral blood, obtained on day 0 of MenACWY control vaccination. These receptors were collected from an adult in good health. Both conserved end residues are part of each CDR3. Fields, in order: D gene, V gene, clone size, J gene, CDR3 length, CDR3 DNA, CDR3 protein. D genes are given only for firm matches. Not every row has a clone size; where given, it reads once, few, many or a size class.

NA	TRBV28	NA	TRBJ1-5	14	TGTGCCAGCAGTTTATTGAGTGTCAATCAGCCCCAGCATTTT	CASSLLSVNQPQHF
TRBD1	TRBV15	NA	TRBJ1-5	18	TGTGCCACCAGCAGCCGGGACAGGGGTCTCTATAGCAATCAGCCCCAGCATTTT	CATSSRDRGLYSNQPQHF
TRBD1	TRBV24-1	NA	TRBJ2-3	19	TGTGCCACCAGTGACTTAAGGTCCGGGACAGGGGTGGGCACAGATACGCAGTATTTT	CATSDLRSGTGVGTDTQYF
NA	TRBV7-8	NA	TRBJ2-7	14	TGTGCCAGCAGCTTAGGGTCTAGGGGTTACGAGCAGTACTTC	CASSLGSRGYEQYF
NA	TRBV19	NA	TRBJ2-2	15	TGTGCCAGTGAGAGATTGGGGGGTAACACCGGGGAGCTGTTTTTT	CASERLGGNTGELFF
NA	TRBV7-2	NA	TRBJ1-6	15	TGTGCCAGCAGCCCCGGACGGGTTCTTAATTCACCCCTCCACTTT	CASSPGRVLNSPLHF
NA	TRBV6-6	NA	TRBJ2-5	13	TGTGCCAGCTCCTCTACAGGACAAGAGACCCAGTACTTC	CASSSTGQETQYF
TRBD1	TRBV18	NA	TRBJ1-3	15	TGTGCCAGCTCACCACACAGGGGATACGGAAACACCATATATTTT	CASSPHRGYGNTIYF
NA	TRBV19	NA	TRBJ1-2	13	TGTGCCAGTAGTATTGATTACCCTAGTGGCTACACCTTC	CASSIDYPSGYTF
TRBD1	TRBV12-5	many	TRBJ2-5	14	TGTGCTAGTGGTAGGGGACAGGGGTTGGAGACCCAGTACTTC	CASGRGQGLETQYF
NA	TRBV27	NA	TRBJ1-2	16	TGTGCCAGCAGTTTATCCCCTCTATTCGGGGAGGATGGCTACACCTTC	CASSLSPLFGEDGYTF
NA	TRBV24-1	NA	TRBJ1-2	15	TGTGCCACCAGTGATTCGGGGGCGGGGAGGTATGGCTACACCTTC	CATSDSGAGRYGYTF
NA	TRBV30	NA	TRBJ1-3	12	TGTGCCTGGAGTGGCTCTGGAAACACCATATATTTT	CAWSGSGNTIYF
NA	TRBV28	NA	TRBJ1-6	13	TGTGCCAGCAGTTACAGGTTTAATTCACCCCTCCACTTT	CASSYRFNSPLHF
NA	TRBV19	NA	TRBJ1-1	13	TGTGCCAGTAGCGAGCAACGGGGCACTGAAGCTTTCTTT	CASSEQRGTEAFF
NA	TRBV6-5	NA	TRBJ1-5	14	TGTGCCAGTGGCAGACCTAGTAGCAATCAGCCCCAGCATTTT	CASGRPSSNQPQHF
NA	TRBV11-2	NA	TRBJ2-5	15	TGTGCCAGCAGCTTTGAATGGTTTACCCAAGAGACCCAGTACTTC	CASSFEWFTQETQYF
TRBD2	TRBV24-1	NA	TRBJ2-3	15	TGTGCCACCTCCAAGTCGGGGGGGGGAACAGATACGCAGTATTTT	CATSKSGGGTDTQYF
NA	TRBV28	NA	TRBJ1-2	13	TGTGCCAGTTGCGTGGACAGTCGGTATGGCTACACCTTC	CASCVDSRYGYTF
NA	TRBV5-4	once	TRBJ2-3	14	TGTGCCAGCAGCTTCCCCACCCCGAGAGGCGGGGCCCTCTTT	CASSFPTPRGGALF
TRBD1	TRBV5-5	once	TRBJ1-4	16	TGTGCCAGCAGCTTGGGTGCCGGGACAGGAGGTGAAAAACTGTTTTTT	CASSLGAGTGGEKLFF
TRBD1	TRBV6-6	NA	TRBJ2-5	12	TGTGCCAGCAGCGGGACAGAAGAGACCCAGTACTTC	CASSGTEETQYF
NA	TRBV3-1/TRBV3-2	few	TRBJ1-2	14	TGTGCCAGCAGCCAAGTACAAGGGGCCTATGGCTACACCTTC	CASSQVQGAYGYTF
NA	TRBV27	NA	TRBJ2-1	13	TGTGCCAGCAGTTTATCCGGGGGCAGAATGCAGTTCTTC	CASSLSGGRMQFF
NA	TRBV29-1	NA	TRBJ1-2	12	TGCAGCGTTGGGTTACTTAACTATGGCTACACCTTC	CSVGLLNYGYTF
NA	TRBV6-5	once	TRBJ1-3	16	TGTGCCAGCAGTTTGGGCCCGGGTAACTCTGGAAACACCATATATTTT	CASSLGPGNSGNTIYF
NA	TRBV6-5	NA	TRBJ1-2	13	TGTGCCAGCAGCCCAGGTGGGCACTATGGCTACACCTTC	CASSPGGHYGYTF
NA	TRBV18	NA	TRBJ1-5	15	TGTGCCAGCTCACCTAGTACCGGCCCAAATCAGCCCCAGCATTTT	CASSPSTGPNQPQHF
TRBD1	TRBV7-2	NA	TRBJ1-2	13	TGTGCCAGCACCCTGACAGGGAACTATGGCTACACCTTC	CASTLTGNYGYTF
NA	TRBV7-2	NA	TRBJ2-7	16	TGTGCCAGCAGCTTAGCCCCGGGAATAAAATCCTACGAGCAGTACTTC	CASSLAPGIKSYEQYF
TRBD1	TRBV2	NA	TRBJ2-2	15	TGTGCCAGCAGTTTTAGACAGGGGGCGACCGGGGAGCTGTTTTTT	CASSFRQGATGELFF
NA	TRBV21-1	NA	TRBJ1-1	18	TGTGCCAGCAGCAAAGAAGGGGTGGGTTCTAAAAAGGGAACTGAAGCTTTCTTT	CASSKEGVGSKKGTEAFF
TRBD1	TRBV7-2	NA	TRBJ2-1	14	TGTGCCAGCAGCCAGGGACAGCGACTCAATGAGCAGTTCTTC	CASSQGQRLNEQFF
NA	TRBV7-2	few	TRBJ1-2	14	TGTGCCAGCAGCCCCTCCGGGACAAACTATGGCTACACCTTC	CASSPSGTNYGYTF
TRBD1	TRBV18	NA	TRBJ2-7	14	TGTGCCAGCTCAACCGGGACAGGGTCCTACGAGCAGTACTTC	CASSTGTGSYEQYF
NA	TRBV28	few	TRBJ1-3	16	TGTGCCAGCAGTCCGGGGGGACGGACCTCTGGAAACACCATATATTTT	CASSPGGRTSGNTIYF
NA	TRBV29-1	few	TRBJ1-2	13	TGCAGCGTTGAGCGACTCCTGACGGGTGGCTACACCTTC	CSVERLLTGGYTF
NA	TRBV2	NA	TRBJ1-1	12	TGTGCCAGCAGTTATCGTCACACTGAAGCTTTCTTT	CASSYRHTEAFF
NA	TRBV5-1	NA	TRBJ1-4	13	TGCGCCAGCAGCTTCTCCGGGGATGAAAAACTGTTTTTT	CASSFSGDEKLFF
NA	TRBV7-9	few	TRBJ1-1	16	TGTGCCAGCAGCTCACGAGGGAGGGATAAGAACACTGAAGCTTTCTTT	CASSSRGRDKNTEAFF
TRBD1	TRBV5-1	NA	TRBJ2-1	15	TGCGCCAGCAGCTTTATCCCAGGGGGCTACAATGAGCAGTTCTTC	CASSFIPGGYNEQFF
NA	TRBV28	NA	TRBJ1-2	13	TGTGCCAGCAGTTTGACCGGTTCAGCTGGCTACACCTTC	CASSLTGSAGYTF
NA	TRBV2	NA	TRBJ2-4	17	TGTGCCAGCAGTGAAACGAGTGTCACTCTAGCCAAAAACATTCAGTACTTC	CASSETSVTLAKNIQYF
TRBD1	TRBV6-2/TRBV6-3	once	TRBJ1-2	14	TGTGCCAGCAGTGGACAGGCGACCAACTATGGCTACACCTTC	CASSGQATNYGYTF
NA	TRBV11-2	NA	TRBJ1-1	13	TGTGCCAGCAGCGACTGGGGAGGCACTGAAGCTTTCTTT	CASSDWGGTEAFF
NA	TRBV2	few	TRBJ2-6	17	TGTGCCAGCAGTGAATTGCAGGTACTCGCTGGGGCCAACGTCCTGACTTTC	CASSELQVLAGANVLTF
NA	TRBV30	NA	TRBJ2-1	11	TGTGCCTGGGGCAGATACAATGAGCAGTTCTTC	CAWGRYNEQFF
NA	TRBV28	NA	TRBJ1-2	13	TGTGCCAGCTTAGGGTATTCTAACTATGGCTACACCTTC	CASLGYSNYGYTF
TRBD1	TRBV7-9	NA	TRBJ2-7	16	TGTGCCAGCAGGCGCAAACAGGGGGCGCCGCTCTACGAGCAGTACTTC	CASRRKQGAPLYEQYF
NA	TRBV15	NA	TRBJ1-6	15	TGTGCCACCAGCAGAGATAGGAACCAAAATTCACCCCTCCACTTT	CATSRDRNQNSPLHF
TRBD1	TRBV27	NA	TRBJ1-2	17	TGTGCCAGCAGTTCTATCCCCCCACGGGACAGTAACTATGGCTACACCTTC	CASSSIPPRDSNYGYTF
NA	TRBV6-1	NA	TRBJ2-7	12	TGTGCCAGCAGTGAAATGCGGCACGAGCAGTACTTC	CASSEMRHEQYF
NA	TRBV28	NA	TRBJ2-2	12	TGTGCCAGCGGGGGCGTAGCCGGGGAGCTGTTTTTT	CASGGVAGELFF
NA	TRBV7-2	NA	TRBJ1-2	16	TGTGCCAGCAGCTTAGGGGGTCTGCAGACCGTCTATGGCTACACCTTC	CASSLGGLQTVYGYTF
NA	TRBV7-9	NA	TRBJ2-1	17	TGTGCCAGCAGCTTAGTGGGGCCGGAAAACCGCTACAATGAGCAGTTCTTC	CASSLVGPENRYNEQFF
TRBD1	TRBV27	NA	TRBJ2-7	15	TGTGCCAGCAGTTCGGACAGGGGGCCCCTCTACGAGCAGTACTTC	CASSSDRGPLYEQYF